The next 19 T cell receptor beta chains were all read from a single sample in a study of technical replicates of blood from a few donors. Libraries were prepared by immunoSEQ multiplex PCR; TCRdb keeps only in-frame clonotypes and omits some of them. The sample lists around 69,000 clones; 88% were seen once. Sample: PBMCs. The receptors shown here come from a human donor in good health. Some clones in this sample may be carry-over from other donors' samples.

The chain has TRBV5-6 and TRBJ2-5; D is possibly TRBD2 (5 bases). The CDR3 covers 16 residues. In germline, CDR1 is SGHDT, CDR2 YYEEEE. V was cut by 0 bases and J by 1 base, with 13 bases left in between. The CDR3 nucleotides read TGTGCCAGCAGCTTGGCCGCGTTGGACTCCCAAGAGACCCAGTACTTC. Translation: CASSLAALDSQETQYF.

This clone is a singleton in its sample. This chain connects TRBV6-5 to TRBJ2-1, with 8 positions matching TRBD2. CDR3 size: 13 residues. Losses at the gene ends were 7 bases for V and 4 bases for J; bases not matched to a gene: 3. The germline CDR1 and CDR2 sequences are MNHEY and SVGAGI. The CDR3 DNA reads as TGTGCCAGCAATAGCGGGAATTACAATGAGCAGTTCTTC. Translating gives CASNSGNYNEQFF.

This chain uses TRBV18 with TRBJ2-7; maybe TRBD1 (5 bases). Per the germline V gene, CDR1 is KGHSH and CDR2 is LQKENI. This CDR3 spans 14 amino acids. The V end was cut by 6 bases, the J end by 1 base, with 13 bases between. CDR3 bases: TGTGCCAGCTCCCCCCTGGGGCCGTCCTACGAGCAGTACTTC. Protein: CASSPLGPSYEQYF.

This chain links TRBV7-8 with TRBJ2-5, with TRBD2 identical over 9 bases. The CDR3 loop spans 19 amino acids. CDR1 SGHVS and CDR2 FQNEAQ come from the germline V gene. The V and J ends lost 6 bases and 2 bases, in that order; junction bases with no gene match: 19. The CDR3 here is CASRPNRGGRGVGQETQYF. The CDR3 nucleotides read TGTGCCAGCAGGCCTAATAGGGGCGGGAGGGGTGTAGGGCAAGAGACCCAGTACTTC.

V gene TRBV15 combines with J gene TRBJ2-7; TRBD2 is a possible D gene (6 bases). The germline CDR1 and CDR2 sequences are LNHNV and YYDKDF (reference sequence). The CDR3 spans 15 residues. The V gene lost 5 bases and the J gene lost 4 bases, with 18 bases spanning the gap. CDR3 in amino acids: CATSAPGPGEYEQYF. CDR3 nucleotide sequence: TGTGCCACCAGCGCCCCCGGGCCGGGGGAATACGAGCAGTACTTC.

The chain is built from TRBV7-8 and TRBJ2-5; D possibly corresponds to TRBD2 (7 bases). CDR3 length equals 13 residues. Trimming left V 6 bases short and J 5 bases short, with 13 bases between. From germline, CDR1 is SGHVS and CDR2 FQNEAQ. Here the CDR3 reads CASRPGGPETQYF. Here the CDR3 DNA reads TGTGCCAGCAGACCCGGGGGGCCTGAGACCCAGTACTTC.

This chain joins TRBV27 and TRBJ2-7; D may be TRBD2 (5 bases). V was trimmed by 5 bases and J by 6 bases, leaving 20 bases between them. The germline V gene encodes CDR1 MNHEY and CDR2 SMNVEV (reference sequence). This CDR3 comprises 15 residues. This chain's CDR3 is CASSNSRRGSGEQYF. Written as DNA, the CDR3 is TGTGCCAGCAGTAACTCCAGGCGCGGGTCGGGCGAGCAGTACTTC.

The chain links TRBV7-4 to TRBJ2-2; maybe TRBD2 (8 bases). The germline CDR1 and CDR2 sequences are SGHVT and SQSDAQ. This CDR3 has 15 residues. The V end lost 4 bases, the J end lost 8 bases, and 17 bases lay between the germline ends. In nucleotides, the CDR3 is TGTGCCAGCAGCTCACCCATAGCGGGACAGGGGGAGCTGTTTTTT. Its translation: CASSSPIAGQGELFF.

This chain joins TRBV19 and TRBJ2-7, with TRBD2 as a possible D gene (6 bases). Germline assignment: CDR1 LNHDA and CDR2 SQIVND (reference sequence). This CDR3 region has 13 residues. The V end was cut by 5 bases, the J end by 7 bases, with 15 bases between. The CDR3 reads CASSRTTIGEQYF. The DNA of the CDR3 is TGTGCCAGTAGTCGGACTACCATAGGAGAGCAGTACTTC.

The rearrangement joins TRBV18 to TRBJ2-2, with D tentatively TRBD2 (5 bases). V was shortened by 1 base and J by 6 bases, with 12 bases between the two germline ends. The CDR3 is 15 residues long. Per the germline V gene, CDR1 is KGHSH and CDR2 is LQKENI. This CDR3 reads CASSPLVLGAGELFF. CDR3 coding DNA: TGTGCCAGCTCACCACTGGTTCTCGGGGCCGGGGAGCTGTTTTTT.

The gene calls are TRBV11-2 and TRBJ2-1; 9 bases fit TRBD2. With 0 bases clipped from V and 4 bases from J, the junction kept 1 base outside the gene matches. Germline loops: CDR1 SGHAT, CDR2 FQNNGV. The CDR3 covers 15 residues. In DNA form, the CDR3 reads TGTGCCAGCAGCTTAGATAGCGGGGGTTACAATGAGCAGTTCTTC. Protein: CASSLDSGGYNEQFF. Using reference TRBV11-2 and TRBJ2-1 for the parts outside the CDR3, the full variable domain is EAGVAQSPRYKIIEKRQSVAFWCNPISGHATLYWYQQILGQGPKLLIQFQNNGVVDDSQLPKDRFSAERLKGVDSTLKIQPAKLEDSAVYLCASSLDSGGYNEQFFGPGTRLTVL.

The chain has TRBV7-2 and TRBJ2-5; tentatively, D is TRBD2 (7 bases). The CDR3 consists of 13 residues. V was clipped by 3 bases and J by 7 bases, with 12 bases between them. The germline gives CDR1 SGHTA, CDR2 FQGNSA. In DNA form, the CDR3 reads TGTGCCAGCAGCTTTAGGGAGGGGGGGACCCAGTACTTC. This sequence encodes CASSFREGGTQYF.

The chain links TRBV12-5 to TRBJ1-6; no clear D. The CDR3 runs to 14 residues. Germline loops: CDR1 LGHNT, CDR2 FRNRAP. With 1 base removed from V and 6 bases from J, the gap between germline ends came to 7 bases. For the CDR3, the DNA is TGTGCTAGTGGTTTGGGGGGAGCTAATTCACCCCTCCACTTT. This codes for CASGLGGANSPLHF. The full variable domain, completed using reference TRBV12-5 and TRBJ1-6, is DARVTQTPRHKVTEMGQEVTMRCQPILGHNTVFWYRQTMMQGLELLAYFRNRAPLDDSGMPKDRFSAEMPDATLATLKIQPSEPRDSAVYFCASGLGGANSPLHFGNGTRLTVT.

The chain is built from TRBV9 and TRBJ2-2; D not resolved. The CDR3 has 16 residues. V lost 3 bases and J 0 bases, leaving 12 bases between the germline ends. Germline CDR1 SGDLS, CDR2 YYNGEE. The CDR3: CASSEVAGPNTGELFF. The CDR3 DNA is TGTGCCAGCAGCGAAGTGGCAGGCCCGAACACCGGGGAGCTGTTTTTT.

The chain couples TRBV5-1 to TRBJ1-1; D may be TRBD1 (5 bases). V was pared by 3 bases and J by 0 bases, with 15 bases between. Germline CDR1 SGHRS, CDR2 YFSETQ. The CDR3 is 16 amino acids. DNA of the CDR3: TGCGCCAGCAGCTATTTAACGGTAGGGGTGAACACTGAAGCTTTCTTT. As protein: CASSYLTVGVNTEAFF.

This clone was found once. The chain links TRBV28 to TRBJ1-1; D gene uncertain. The CDR3 contains 14 residues. Trimming pared 2 bases from V and 0 bases from J, leaving 7 bases between. Germline assignment: CDR1 MDHEN and CDR2 SYDVKM. This CDR3 reads CASSLEQLNTEAFF. The CDR3 DNA is TGTGCCAGCAGTTTAGAACAGCTGAACACTGAAGCTTTCTTT. Supplemented by reference TRBV28 and TRBJ1-1, the full variable domain reads DVKVTQSSRYLVKRTGEKVFLECVQDMDHENMFWYRQDPGLGLRLIYFSYDVKMKEKGDIPEGYSVSREKKERFSLILESASTNQTSMYLCASSLEQLNTEAFFGQGTRLTVV.

The V call is TRBV7-9, the J call TRBJ2-2; 7 bases are a match to TRBD1. V shed 5 bases and J 5 bases; nucleotides not matched to a gene: 8. This CDR3 is 15 amino acids long. Germline assignment: CDR1 SEHNR and CDR2 FQNEAQ (reference sequence). CDR3 nucleotide sequence: TGTGCCAGCAGCCACAGTCCACAGGGGACCGGGGAGCTGTTTTTT. Its translation: CASSHSPQGTGELFF. The variable domain in full, with the rest retrieved from reference TRBV7-9 and TRBJ2-2, is DTGVSQNPRHKITKRGQNVTFRCDPISEHNRLYWYRQTLGQGPEFLTYFQNEAQLEKSRLLSDRFSAERPKGSFSTLEIQRTEQGDSAMYLCASSHSPQGTGELFFGEGSRLTVL.

J is TRBJ2-7 and V is TRBV7-8; 13 bases are a match to TRBD2. Trimming took 7 bases from V and 4 from J; bases not matched to a gene: 4. The CDR3 runs to 14 residues. Germline V lookup: CDR1 SGHVS, CDR2 FQNEAQ. CDR3 residues: CASTRTSGSYEQYF. In DNA, the CDR3 is TGTGCCAGCACAAGGACTAGCGGGAGTTACGAGCAGTACTTC.

The chain joins TRBV6-6 to TRBJ2-7, with 7 bases that match TRBD2. The CDR3 is 13 residues long. Germline trimming cut 2 bases from V and 6 bases from J; bases unmatched to any gene: 4. CDR1 and CDR2 from the germline V gene are MNHNY and SVGAGI (reference sequence). CDR3 region: CASSYALAGEQYF. CDR3 nucleotide sequence: TGTGCCAGCAGTTACGCCTTAGCGGGCGAGCAGTACTTC.